Here is one TCR beta chain with its context. This clonotype was found a few times. What antigen it recognizes has not been identified. Per-base quality was not reported, and no clone a single base away is much larger than it. TCRbeta-specific cDNA was reverse-transcribed from around 0.45 ug total RNA using a constant-region primer and ProtoScript II reverse transcriptase. The TCRbeta libraries were prepared through three rounds of nested multiplex PCR following a slightly modified ARM-PCR procedure. The first two PCR rounds used multiplex TRBV1-TRBV30 forward primers with a Cbeta reverse primer, each for approximately 11 cycles. Sample barcodes and Illumina adapters were added in a final 25-cycle PCR using Deep VentR polymerase. Amplicons of 200-500 bp were gel-purified with a QIAquick gel extraction kit before sequencing. An Illumina HiSeq 2500 was used to sequence the TCRbeta amplicons with 250-bp paired-end reads. For the original study's pipeline: Reads were quality-trimmed with Trimmomatic v0.33, and paired reads were merged with FLASH v1.2.11 to recover full CDR3 sequences. V, D and J germline segments were assigned to the rearranged TCRbeta sequences using MiGEC v1.2.1b. Clonotype statistics, along with Shannon-Wiener diversity indices, were calculated using VDJtools v1.0.0. To cut down on sampling bias, every analysis after diversity analysis relied on just the 250 most abundant clonotypes from each sample. Clones were called with MiXCR by TCRdb after fastp trimmed the public reads at Q25, and only in-frame beta chains were retained. Each entry is one CDR3 protein sequence, shown with its most common DNA and genes. The V and J calls were determined by TCRdb, not by the authors. This sample comprises 100,000 or so distinct CDR3 sequences, 55% to 75% of them detected only once. 9.5% of the sample is held by the ten biggest clonotypes.

This entry comes from a study of tumor-infiltrating lymphocytes in primary liver carcinoma (dated by TCRdb to 2016 to 2017). About the study as a whole: Of the five patients, three men and two women aged 30 to 69 years, four had hepatocellular carcinoma and one had combined HCC and intrahepatic cholangiocarcinoma. Tumors of the five patients were stage T1-T3 N0M0 with maximum diameters of roughly 4 to 11 cm. Roughly 3.5 to 7.5 million productive TCRbeta reads were obtained per sample, and no significant difference in read depth was found between tissue types. TCRbeta repertoire sequencing, expression microarrays and whole-exome sequencing were combined in the study across five regions of each liver tumor, with adjacent normal tissue and blood also included. A total of roughly 35 specimens from 5 patients went through TCRbeta repertoire sequencing, namely 25 tumor regions, 5 adjacent noncancerous liver tissues and 5 peripheral blood samples. Agilent mRNA microarray profiling was performed on the 25 tumor region samples to relate TCRbeta repertoire diversity to the local molecular phenotype. Repertoires from technical replicates were highly reproducible, with mean shared-clone rates roughly 0.87 and correlation coefficients above 0.95. Beyond this particular receptor, the publication reports: Because sequencing covered only the TCR beta chain and unpaired alpha chains were not captured, true repertoire diversity is likely underestimated. Only about 8-25% of top clones were found in all five regions of a tumor, suggesting spatial heterogeneity of tumor-infiltrating T cells. A significantly larger repertoire fraction was made up by the top 250 clones in tumors than in blood (p = 0.039). With just five or six patients in the study, the authors point out that the findings should be validated in a larger study. Consistent with antigen-driven expansion, pairs of tumor regions showed higher repertoire overlap (mean about 36%) than either tumor-adjacent pairs (around 17%) or tumor-blood pairs (approximately 15%). Bulk unsorted samples precluded comparing CD4+ and CD8+ T cell repertoires.

Total RNA and DNA were co-extracted without cell sorting from around 20-30 mg of bulk tissue using the AllPrep DNA/RNA mini kit. Between November 2015 and 2016, a handful of patients in China with histopathologically diagnosed primary liver carcinoma had their tumors surgically resected. At the time of sampling, the patients were treatment-naive and had chronic HBV infection. Each tumor was sampled at five spatially separated regions: the superior, inferior, left-lateral and right-lateral poles and the tumor centre. More than 90% viable tumor cells were found by histology in every tumor sample. Fresh tumor and adjacent tissue pieces were bisected, with one half stored in RNAlater at -80 degrees C and the other half sent for histology. V loses 4 bases at its end and J loses 4 bases; junction bases beyond the gene matches: 8. From its cysteine to its phenylalanine, the CDR3 spans 16 amino acids. The kept DNA is CDR3 alone, 48 bases in frame from the first base. CDR1 SGHRS and CDR2 YFSETQ are derived from the germline V gene.

Sequencing was performed on liver tumor tissue from sampling region 5. What the cell subset or site label conveys for this sample: tumor region T5, tumor centre. The sequence links TRBV5-1 to TRBJ2-5; TRBD2 lines up with 12 middle nucleotides. The sequence derives from a woman in her sixties or seventies with primary liver carcinoma and hepatitis B virus infection. CDR3 reads: CASSEGLAGRSETQYF. The DNA is TGCGCCAGCAGCGAAGGACTAGCGGGGAGATCAGAGACCCAGTACTTC.